The 20 T cell receptor beta chains listed next were all sequenced from one sample in a study of blood T cell repertoires in COVID-19. Assay: immunoSEQ multiplex PCR; the TCRdb copy retains only in-frame clones and omits some. The table records roughly 240,000 clones, more than 65% of them present only once. Material: peripheral blood. These receptors were collected from a man aged 40-55 years who had recovered from COVID-19.

The chain carries TRBV5-1 and TRBJ2-3; D is undetermined. The CDR3 runs to 13 residues. V lost 5 bases, J lost 2 bases, and 9 bases lay in between. Germline V CDR1 and CDR2: SGHRS, YFSETQ. The DNA of the CDR3 is TGCGCCAGCAGTGATCTAAACACAGATACGCAGTATTTT. This sequence encodes CASSDLNTDTQYF. The full variable domain, in which reference TRBV5-1 and TRBJ2-3 provide the parts outside the CDR3, is KAGVTQTPRYLIKTRGQQVTLSCSPISGHRSVSWYQQTPGQGLQFLFEYFSETQRNKGNFPGRFSGRQFSNSRSEMNVSTLELGDSALYLCASSDLNTDTQYFGPGTRLTVL.

The V and J genes are TRBV24-1 and TRBJ2-3; the D gene is possibly TRBD1 (7 bases). Trimming took off 10 bases at V and 2 bases at J, with 12 bases between the two ends. CDR1 is KGHDR, CDR2 SFDVKD, per germline. CDR3 length: 13 residues. In DNA form, the CDR3 reads TGTGCCACGCGGGACAGCCACACAGATACGCAGTATTTT. Its translation: CATRDSHTDTQYF.

The V call is TRBV11-2, the J call TRBJ2-7; D is possibly TRBD1 (5 bases). Germline lookup yields CDR1 SGHAT and CDR2 FQNNGV. CDR3 size: 16 residues. V lost 4 bases, J lost 3 bases, and 19 bases lay in between. CDR3 in DNA: TGTGCCAGCAGCTCCCCGCCGGCTACGACAGACTACGAGCAGTACTTC. It encodes CASSSPPATTDYEQYF.

To note about this clone: Relative to the germline gene, one junction end is altered; a read error may explain this. The chain recombines TRBV20-1 with TRBJ2-3, with TRBD2 matching over 7 bases. The CDR3 spans 11 residues. Germline CDR1 DFQATT, CDR2 SNEGSKA (reference sequence). The CDR3 loop is CSARVRTRDHF. The CDR3 coding sequence is TGCAGTGCTAGAGTAAGGACTAGGGACCATTTT.

The rearrangement joins TRBV11-2 to TRBJ2-3, with 10 bases that match TRBD2. The CDR3 runs to 17 residues. Germline V gives CDR1 SGHAT, CDR2 FQNNGV. The V and J ends lost 5 bases and 5 bases, in that order; junction bases with no gene match: 13. DNA of the CDR3: TGTGCCAGCAGCCATACAATAGCGGGAGGCCGGGGAGATACGCAGTATTTT. As protein: CASSHTIAGGRGDTQYF.

The chain links TRBV12-5 to TRBJ1-1; 10 nucleotides match TRBD1. This CDR3 region has 17 residues. CDR1 and CDR2 from the germline V gene are LGHNT and FRNRAP. The ends lost 0 bases at V and 0 bases at J; junction bases unmatched: 4. DNA for the CDR3: TGTGCTAGTGGTTTGGTCTGGGGACAGGGGATGAACACTGAAGCTTTCTTT. It is translated as CASGLVWGQGMNTEAFF.

This chain connects TRBV27 to TRBJ2-3; the D gene is possibly TRBD1 (5 bases). There are 12 residues in the CDR3. Deletions cut 11 bases from V and 5 bases from J, with 14 bases between. Germline V lookup: CDR1 MNHEY, CDR2 SMNVEV (reference sequence). In DNA form, the CDR3 reads TGTGCCGCCCAGGGTACGGGAGATACGCAGTATTTT. Residues: CAAQGTGDTQYF.

This clone appeared a few times. The V and J genes are TRBV23-1 and TRBJ2-2, with D uncertain. TRBV23-1 is labeled an ORF, and its function is uncertain. The V end lost 1 base, the J end lost 1 base, and 22 bases lay between the germline ends. The CDR3 covers 20 residues. The CDR3 DNA reads TGCGCCAGCAGTCAATTTTTGGCTCACTATCGCTCGAAGAACACCGGGGAGCTGTTTTTT. It encodes CASSQFLAHYRSKNTGELFF.

V is TRBV27 and J is TRBJ1-2; possibly TRBD1 for D (5 bases). V dropped 5 bases and J dropped 8 bases, with 15 bases sitting between them. Per germline, CDR1 MNHEY and CDR2 SMNVEV (reference sequence). The CDR3 is 13 residues long. This CDR3 reads CASSPMVHRGYTF. The DNA of the CDR3 is TGTGCCAGCAGTCCTATGGTCCACAGGGGCTACACCTTC.

This clone is a singleton in its sample. In the same sample, other DNA sequences code for this CDR3. The chain combines TRBV2 with TRBJ1-2, with TRBD1 matching over 8 bases. The V gene's germline CDR1 is SNHLY and CDR2 FYNNEI. This CDR3 is 14 amino acids long. V gave up 4 bases and J gave up 2 bases; unmatched junction bases: 3. The CDR3 nucleotides are TGTGCCAGCAGTGGACAGGGGACCAACTATGGCTACACCTTC. This gives the protein CASSGQGTNYGYTF.

This chain connects TRBV30 to TRBJ2-1, with 9 bases identical to TRBD2. In germline, CDR1 is GTSNPN, CDR2 SVGIG (reference sequence). Trimming cost V 3 bases and J 8 bases; bases outside gene matches: 8. This CDR3 has 14 amino acids. For the CDR3, the DNA is TGTGCCTGGAGACGTAGCGGGAGCCTCCATGAGCAGTTCTTC. Amino acids: CAWRRSGSLHEQFF.

This clone was seen a few times. The chain links TRBV6-5 to TRBJ1-1; no firm D call. Trimming took off 5 bases at V and 1 base at J, with 8 bases between the two ends. The CDR3 runs 13 residues. Germline CDR1 and CDR2: MNHEY and SVGAGI. The DNA of the CDR3 is TGTGCCAGCAGTCCCCTTAGGAACACTGAAGCTTTCTTT. Translating gives CASSPLRNTEAFF.

This sequence joins TRBV4-1 and TRBJ1-1; D is perhaps TRBD1 (6 bases). Deletions cut 4 bases from V and 1 base from J, with 16 bases between. CDR3 length equals 16 residues. The V gene's germline CDR1 is MGHRA and CDR2 YSYEKL. This CDR3 is CASSLLTGIGNTEAFF. CDR3 nucleotide sequence: TGCGCCAGCAGCCTACTGACAGGAATCGGGAACACTGAAGCTTTCTTT.

The chain combines TRBV15 with TRBJ1-1, with TRBD1 identical over 7 bases. The CDR3 is 14 residues long. Germline V gives CDR1 LNHNV, CDR2 YYDKDF (reference sequence). Trimming removed 5 bases from V and 6 bases from J; junction bases left unmatched: 9. CDR3 sequence: CATSRRTGASEAFF. CDR3 DNA sequence: TGTGCCACCAGCCGAAGGACAGGCGCATCTGAAGCTTTCTTT.

V gene TRBV27 combines with J gene TRBJ2-5; 8 nucleotides match TRBD1. Germline assignment: CDR1 MNHEY and CDR2 SMNVEV (reference sequence). The ends lost 2 bases at V and 5 bases at J; junction bases unmatched: 4. The CDR3 consists of 14 residues. CDR3 region: CASSLAGGVETQYF. Here the CDR3 DNA reads TGTGCCAGCAGTTTAGCAGGGGGCGTGGAGACCCAGTACTTC.

The chain uses TRBV20-1 and TRBJ1-1, with TRBD1 matching over 8 bases. The CDR3 length is 14 residues. The ends lost 3 bases at V and 5 bases at J; junction bases unmatched: 8. CDR1 and CDR2 from the germline V gene are DFQATT and SNEGSKA (reference sequence). The CDR3 loop is CSASHRGGRTEAFF. The CDR3 nucleotides are TGCAGTGCTAGTCACAGGGGGGGAAGGACTGAAGCTTTCTTT.

The rearrangement uses TRBV6-5 and TRBJ2-1; 10 bases line up with TRBD2. The ends lost 6 bases at V and 9 bases at J; junction bases unmatched: 11. The CDR3 length is 15 residues. From germline, CDR1 is MNHEY and CDR2 SVGAGI. The CDR3 is CASRGGSSGGFEQFF. CDR3 nucleotide sequence: TGTGCCAGCAGGGGTGGGTCTAGCGGGGGTTTTGAGCAGTTCTTC.

The CDR3 spells CATSQLASGEQFF. CDR3 DNA: TGTGCCACCAGCCAACTAGCGTCTGGTGAGCAGTTCTTC. V usage is TRBV15 and J usage is TRBJ2-1, with 7 bases fitting TRBD2. After removal of 5 bases from V and 9 bases from J, the junction contained 7 bases not matched to a gene. Germline CDR1 and CDR2: LNHNV and YYDKDF (reference sequence). This CDR3 is 13 amino acids long.

The rearrangement links TRBV28 to TRBJ2-7; 13 bases match TRBD2. Unmatched junction bases numbered 2, after V lost 6 bases and J lost 3 bases. Germline V gene sequence: CDR1 MDHEN, CDR2 SYDVKM. There are 14 residues in the CDR3. CDR3 nucleotide sequence: TGTGCCAGCAGGGGACTAGCGGGGATCTACGAGCAGTACTTC. Encoded protein: CASRGLAGIYEQYF.

This rearrangement joins TRBV7-9 to TRBJ2-1; 8 nucleotides agree with TRBD1. Unmatched junction bases numbered 10, after V lost 5 bases and J lost 7 bases. Germline CDR1 SEHNR, CDR2 FQNEAQ (reference sequence). The CDR3 has 15 residues. The CDR3 DNA sequence: TGTGCCAGCAGCCTTCTCGGACAGGGAAGTAATGAGCAGTTCTTC. Translated: CASSLLGQGSNEQFF.